This T cell receptor (beta chain) emerged from a study of shared clonotypes between healthy human individuals. The J segment lost 9 bases and the V segment lost 2 bases, leaving 8 bases of the junction unmatched. The V gene's germline CDR1 is KGHSY and CDR2 FQNENV. The length of the CDR3 is 15 residues. Here immunoSEQ multiplex PCR was the method, and the copy in TCRdb shows in-frame clones only, minus some. The data contain around 2,000,000 clones, around 93% of them singletons. CD45RO-negative, CCR7-positively selected cells formed the naive CD8 fraction, excluding terminally differentiated effector memory CD45RA+ cells.

This receptor was obtained from a man younger than 30 in good health. Some clones in this sample may be carry-over from other donors' samples. The specimen was naive CD8+ T cells from PBMCs. The chain employs TRBV16 and TRBJ2-3; 10 nucleotides agree with TRBD2. The CDR3 region is CASSQRASGRLTQYF. CDR3 nucleotide sequence: TGTGCCAGCAGCCAACGGGCTAGCGGGAGATTGACGCAGTATTTT. The full variable domain, rest sourced from reference TRBV16 and TRBJ2-3, is GEEVAQTPKHLVRGEGQKAKLYCAPIKGHSYVFWYQQVLKNEFKFLISFQNENVFDETGMPKERFSAKCLPNSPCSLEIQATKLEDSAVYFCASSQRASGRLTQYFGPGTRLTVL.